The 29 T cell receptor beta chains listed next were all sequenced from one sample in a study of blood T cells in healthy people across ages. For the second PCR, which ran for roughly 7 to 11 cycles, a sample-barcoded 5' primer and a J-beta primer mix were used. A single record per CDR3 protein comes from TCRdb applying MiXCR to the 5' RACE reads. The table includes some 1.4 million distinct CDR3 sequences, about 43% detected once. Sequencing used blood. These receptors all come from a woman in her late teens or twenties in good health.

The sample holds many counts of this clonotype. The chain carries TRBV5-1 and TRBJ2-3, with 11 bases identical to TRBD2. This CDR3 region has 15 residues. The V segment lost 7 bases and the J segment 3 bases; nucleotides outside the gene matches: 7. The V gene's germline CDR1 is SGHRS and CDR2 YFSETQ. CDR3 nucleotide sequence: TGCGCCAGCTCCGACGGGACTAGCGGTACAGATACGCAGTATTTT. Its protein product is CASSDGTSGTDTQYF.

J is TRBJ2-5 and V is TRBV2, with D unresolved. This CDR3 contains 14 residues. Looked up from germline, CDR1 is SNHLY and CDR2 is FYNNEI. Trimming left V 7 bases short and J 3 bases short, with 15 bases between. CDR3 nucleotide sequence: TGTGCCAGCATAGAGGAATCGTATAAAGAGACCCAGTACTTC. Its translation is CASIEESYKETQYF.

The J gene is TRBJ2-1, the V gene TRBV29-1; TRBD1 matches 9 bases. There are 14 residues in the CDR3. Germline V CDR1 and CDR2: SQVTM, ANQGSEA. The CDR3 DNA reads as TGCGGCACTCAGCGGGACAGGGTCACCAATGAGCAGTTCTTC. It codes for CGTQRDRVTNEQFF.

The chain joins TRBV10-3 to TRBJ2-5, with 9 bases fitting TRBD1. CDR1 is ENHRY and CDR2 is SYGVKD in the germline V gene. After removal of 4 bases from V and 5 bases from J, the junction contained 8 bases not matched to a gene. The CDR3 runs to 15 residues. The CDR3 reads CAISGGQGFPETQYF. The CDR3, as DNA: TGTGCCATCAGTGGGGGACAGGGTTTCCCTGAGACCCAGTACTTC.

This clonotype was seen at least ten times. The V gene is TRBV7-2, the J gene TRBJ2-3; possibly TRBD2 for D (5 bases). Trimming stripped 1 base from V and 5 bases from J, with 7 bases between. The CDR3 is 13 amino acids. Per germline, CDR1 SGHTA and CDR2 FQGNSA. CDR3 sequence: CASSLEREDTQYF. CDR3 sequence (DNA): TGTGCCAGCAGCTTAGAACGGGAAGATACGCAGTATTTT. Full variable domain (remainder filled in from reference TRBV7-2 and TRBJ2-3): GAGVSQSPSNKVTEKGKDVELRCDPISGHTALYWYRQSLGQGLEFLIYFQGNSAPDKSGLPSDRFSAERTGGSVSTLTIQRTQQEDSAVYLCASSLEREDTQYFGPGTRLTVL.

This chain joins TRBV6-1 and TRBJ1-4; D unclear. The CDR3 runs to 10 residues. Trimming pared 1 base from V and 13 bases from J, leaving 4 bases between. Germline V gene lookup returns CDR1 MNHNS and CDR2 SASEGT. The CDR3, as DNA: TGTGCCAGCAGTGAAGGGGCACTGTTTTTT. Translated: CASSEGALFF.

This chain uses TRBV3-1 with TRBJ2-3, with 8 positions matching TRBD2. The germline V gene encodes CDR1 LGHDT and CDR2 YNNKEL (reference sequence). Trimming at V came to 6 bases and at J to 0 bases, leaving 17 bases not matched to a gene. The CDR3 is made up of 19 amino acids. The CDR3 DNA sequence: TGTGCCAGCAGGTCCGCCGGAGGTGCGGGGGGCACTAGCACAGATACGCAGTATTTT. Its translation: CASRSAGGAGGTSTDTQYF.

The chain uses TRBV10-3 and TRBJ2-5; D may be TRBD2 (5 bases). The CDR3 length is 13 residues. Trimming cost V 10 bases and J 11 bases, with 23 bases left between them. Per the germline V gene, CDR1 is ENHRY and CDR2 is SYGVKD. For the CDR3, the DNA is TGTGCCAGCAGGCTGGACTTAAACAATGAGCAGTACTTC. Translating gives CASRLDLNNEQYF.

This clonotype was found a few times. The chain combines TRBV6-5 with TRBJ2-7, with a weak D call TRBD2 (6 bases). V shed 0 bases and J shed 6 bases, with 9 bases lying between them. The V gene's germline CDR1 is MNHEY and CDR2 SVGAGI. CDR3 length equals 13 residues. In DNA form, the CDR3 reads TGTGCCAGCAGTTACTCTGGGGGGTTCGAGCAGTACTTC. Translation: CASSYSGGFEQYF.

This clonotype was detected only a few times. The V call is TRBV28, the J call TRBJ2-5, with D unresolved. CDR3 length equals 12 residues. Per the germline V gene, CDR1 is MDHEN and CDR2 is SYDVKM. The V end was cut by 6 bases, the J end by 11 bases, with 16 bases between. CDR3 sequence reads: CASSTLVTEQYF. The CDR3 DNA is TGTGCCAGCAGCACCCTTGTCACTGAGCAGTACTTC.

The genes are TRBV28 and TRBJ2-3; TRBD2 matches at 9 bases. The V and J ends lost 9 bases and 1 base, in that order; junction bases with no gene match: 8. The CDR3 is 15 residues long. The germline V gene encodes CDR1 MDHEN and CDR2 SYDVKM. CDR3 residues: CASNPRGGGTDTQYF. In DNA, the CDR3 is TGTGCCAGTAACCCGCGGGGGGGAGGCACAGATACGCAGTATTTT. The full variable domain, in which reference TRBV28 and TRBJ2-3 provide the parts outside the CDR3, is DVKVTQSSRYLVKRTGEKVFLECVQDMDHENMFWYRQDPGLGLRLIYFSYDVKMKEKGDIPEGYSVSREKKERFSLILESASTNQTSMYLCASNPRGGGTDTQYFGPGTRLTVL.

This clonotype was seen only a few times. This chain connects TRBV10-3 to TRBJ1-2; tentative D call: TRBD1 (5 bases). The V end lost 0 bases, the J end lost 6 bases, and 8 bases lay between the germline ends. The germline V gene encodes CDR1 ENHRY and CDR2 SYGVKD. The CDR3 is 13 residues long. CDR3 DNA: TGTGCCATCAGTGAGTCTGGAGGGGATGGCTACACCTTC. This gives the protein CAISESGGDGYTF.

This chain uses TRBV9 with TRBJ1-6; 9 bases fit TRBD1. CDR1 and CDR2 from the germline V gene are SGDLS and YYNGEE. The CDR3 has 17 amino acids. V lost 0 bases to trimming and J lost 7 bases; unmatched junction nucleotides: 8. The CDR3 bases are TGTGCCAGCAGCGTAGCCGGGACAGGGCCGCGCAATTCACCCCTCCACTTT. As protein: CASSVAGTGPRNSPLHF.

The chain has TRBV20-1 and TRBJ1-5; 7 bases map to TRBD1. The CDR3 is 18 residues long. The J segment lost 1 base and the V segment lost 5 bases, leaving 17 bases of the junction unmatched. Germline V gene sequence: CDR1 DFQATT, CDR2 SNEGSKA (reference sequence). For the CDR3, the DNA is TGCAGTGCTGGGGGGGTCTTATCCGGGACAGAGAGCAATCAGCCCCAGCATTTT. Residues: CSAGGVLSGTESNQPQHF.

The V call is TRBV11-2, the J call TRBJ2-1, with 8 bases matching TRBD1. Trimming removed 1 base from V and 4 bases from J; junction bases left unmatched: 9. The germline CDR1 and CDR2 sequences are SGHAT and FQNNGV. CDR3 length: 17 amino acids. CDR3 bases: TGTGCCAGCAGCTTAGGTATAGGACAGGGTCTATACAATGAGCAGTTCTTC. Its protein product is CASSLGIGQGLYNEQFF.

This sequence joins TRBV12-3 or TRBV12-4 and TRBJ1-2; perhaps TRBD1 as D (5 bases). Trimming took off 3 bases at V and 8 bases at J, with 22 bases between the two ends. This CDR3 spans 16 amino acids. CDR3 protein: CASSFSATARAQGYTF. DNA of the CDR3: TGTGCCAGCAGTTTTTCAGCGACAGCAAGAGCACAGGGCTACACCTTC.

This clonotype came up a few times. The V gene is TRBV12-5, the J gene TRBJ1-6; the D is unclear. The CDR3 covers 12 residues. The V end was cut by 1 base, the J end by 7 bases, with 2 bases between. Germline CDR1 LGHNT, CDR2 FRNRAP. The CDR3 protein is CASGLANSPLHF. The CDR3, as DNA: TGTGCTAGTGGTTTGGCCAATTCACCCCTCCACTTT.

The chain couples TRBV24-1 to TRBJ2-1, with TRBD2 as a possible D gene (6 bases). CDR1 and CDR2 (germline): KGHDR, SFDVKD. V was clipped by 5 bases and J by 2 bases, with 9 bases between them. The CDR3 is made up of 14 amino acids. CDR3 in amino acids: CATSAGVPYNEQFF. In DNA form, the CDR3 reads TGTGCCACCAGTGCGGGAGTACCCTACAATGAGCAGTTCTTC.

The chain uses TRBV20-1 and TRBJ1-2; D gene uncertain. Germline V gives CDR1 DFQATT, CDR2 SNEGSKA (reference sequence). CDR3 length: 10 residues. V lost 2 bases to trimming and J lost 9 bases, with 7 bases between them. The CDR3 DNA follows: TGCAGTGCTAGACCCCATAGCTACACCTTC. The encoded protein is CSARPHSYTF.

The rearrangement joins TRBV12-3 or TRBV12-4 to TRBJ2-7; perhaps TRBD1 as D (5 bases). The V end was cut by 5 bases, the J end by 2 bases, with 13 bases between. The CDR3 sequence is 14 residues long. CDR3: CASSSALGPYEQYF. As DNA, the CDR3 is TGTGCCAGCAGTAGCGCCTTGGGGCCCTACGAGCAGTACTTC.

This clonotype was counted at least ten times. The chain carries TRBV6-5 and TRBJ2-3, with D possibly TRBD2 on 6 matching bases. Germline V gene lookup returns CDR1 MNHEY and CDR2 SVGAGI. V shed 7 bases and J shed 4 bases, with 12 bases lying between them. The CDR3 loop spans 13 amino acids. The DNA for the CDR3 is TGTGCCAGCACGGACCGCGGGGCAGATACGCAGTATTTT. It specifies CASTDRGADTQYF.

The rearrangement joins TRBV6-5 to TRBJ1-3, with unresolved D. With 0 bases removed from V and 0 bases from J, the gap between germline ends came to 9 bases. The CDR3 spans 16 residues. CDR1 is MNHEY, CDR2 SVGAGI, per germline. CDR3 region: CASSYSAPASGNTIYF. DNA for the CDR3: TGTGCCAGCAGTTACTCGGCGCCAGCCTCTGGAAACACCATATATTTT.

V usage is TRBV20-1 and J usage is TRBJ2-5; perhaps TRBD2 as D (6 bases). The CDR3 loop spans 14 amino acids. V shed 6 bases and J shed 2 bases, with 16 bases lying between them. Germline CDR1 DFQATT, CDR2 SNEGSKA (reference sequence). The CDR3 sequence: CSATPPGDQETQYF. The CDR3 coding sequence is TGCAGTGCGACGCCTCCGGGAGATCAAGAGACCCAGTACTTC.

V gene TRBV20-1 combines with J gene TRBJ2-4, with D perhaps given as TRBD1 or TRBD2 (5 bases each). The J call may be wrong; the DNA end is better matched by TRBJ2-7. The germline gives CDR1 DFQATT, CDR2 SNEGSKA (reference sequence). This CDR3 comprises 12 residues. DNA for the CDR3: TGCAGTGCTCGGGCCCCCGGGACCGAGCAGTACTTC. This translates into CSARAPGTEQYF.

Regarding this clonotype: At one end the junction does not follow the germline gene, possibly because of a read error. The V call is TRBV5-4, the J call TRBJ2-3, with TRBD2 matching 11 bases. CDR3 length: 16 residues. Germline CDR1 reads SGHNT; CDR2 reads YYREEE (reference sequence). CDR3 nucleotides: TGTGCCAGCCGCTTTAGCGGGAGGGCTTCAAGAGATACGCAGTATTTT. Its protein is CASRFSGRASRDTQYF.

This clonotype has more than one count but fewer than ten. This chain joins TRBV20-1 and TRBJ2-3; 11 positions agree with TRBD2. Germline V gene sequence: CDR1 DFQATT, CDR2 SNEGSKA (reference sequence). J gave up 2 bases and V 1 base, and 5 bases lay outside the gene matches. The CDR3 runs to 16 residues. CDR3 sequence reads: CSARGGTSGDTDTQYF. In DNA, the CDR3 is TGCAGTGCTAGAGGGGGGACTAGCGGAGACACAGATACGCAGTATTTT.

This clonotype was seen more than once but under ten times. J is TRBJ1-1 and V is TRBV18; D is ambiguous. The CDR3 is made up of 13 amino acids. Looked up from germline, CDR1 is KGHSH and CDR2 is LQKENI. Trimming took off 0 bases at V and 11 bases at J, with 13 bases between the two ends. The CDR3 DNA reads as TGTGCCAGCTCACCACCGATTGTAGGCGGGGCTTTCTTT. This sequence encodes CASSPPIVGGAFF.

In the case of this clonotype: Sequence at one end of the junction differs from germline and may be a read error. The rearrangement links TRBV5-1 to TRBJ2-1; D possibly corresponds to TRBD1 (5 bases). Germline assignment: CDR1 SGHRS and CDR2 YFSETQ. This CDR3 region has 17 residues. Here the CDR3 DNA reads TGCGTCAGCAGCTTGGTCCCGACAGAGGCGTCCTACAATGAGCAGTTCTTC. Encoded protein: CVSSLVPTEASYNEQFF.

The V gene is TRBV20-1, the J gene TRBJ1-1; TRBD1 agrees at 10 bases. In germline, CDR1 is DFQATT, CDR2 SNEGSKA (reference sequence). Unmatched junction bases numbered 10, after V lost 2 bases and J lost 4 bases. CDR3 length: 16 residues. The CDR3 DNA is TGCAGTGCTAGAACCCGGGACAGGGGATGGGCCACTGAAGCTTTCTTT. It yields the protein CSARTRDRGWATEAFF.